The rows below give T cell receptor beta chains drawn from one sample of a study of naive and memory T cell subsets. TCRdb reprocessed the 5' RACE reads with MiXCR, giving one entry per CDR3 protein. The profile shows over 45,000 distinct CDR3 sequences, about 4.4% of them singletons. These receptors were collected from a female donor in good health. Both conserved end residues are part of each CDR3. D genes are given only for firm matches. Clone size is stated in some rows and not others, as once, few, many or a class when expanded.

J gene: TRBJ2-7; clone size: many; D gene: -; V gene: TRBV7-9; CDR3 protein: CASSLEAGGAYEQYF; CDR3 DNA: TGTGCCAGCAGCTTAGAGGCAGGGGGGGCCTACGAGCAGTACTTC
J gene: TRBJ1-1; clone size: many; D gene: -; V gene: TRBV2; CDR3 protein: CATGDGDFYTEAFF; CDR3 DNA: TGTGCCACCGGGGACGGGGACTTTTACACTGAAGCTTTCTTT
J gene: TRBJ1-1; clone size: many; D gene: TRBD1; V gene: TRBV6-6; CDR3 protein: CASSVTGDNTEAFF; CDR3 DNA: TGTGCCAGCAGTGTGACAGGGGATAACACTGAAGCTTTCTTT
J gene: TRBJ2-7; clone size: many; D gene: -; V gene: TRBV29-1; CDR3 protein: CSVEKGGGTSYEQYF; CDR3 DNA: TGCAGCGTTGAAAAGGGCGGGGGCACATCCTACGAGCAGTACTTC
J gene: TRBJ2-5; clone size: many; D gene: TRBD2; V gene: TRBV29-1; CDR3 protein: CSAGGLWETQYF; CDR3 DNA: TGCAGCGCCGGGGGACTATGGGAGACCCAGTACTTC
J gene: TRBJ2-1; clone size: many; D gene: -; V gene: TRBV5-1; CDR3 protein: CASRKGFGLFNEQFF; CDR3 DNA: TGCGCCAGCAGAAAGGGTTTCGGGCTTTTCAATGAGCAGTTCTTC
J gene: TRBJ2-3; clone size: many; D gene: TRBD2; V gene: TRBV10-3; CDR3 protein: CAISGTSGRGGTDTQYF; CDR3 DNA: TGTGCCATCAGTGGGACTAGCGGGAGGGGTGGCACAGATACGCAGTATTTT
J gene: TRBJ2-7; clone size: many; D gene: TRBD1; V gene: TRBV20-1; CDR3 protein: CSADRRVYEQYF; CDR3 DNA: TGCAGTGCGGACAGGCGAGTCTACGAGCAGTACTTC
J gene: TRBJ2-1; clone size: many; D gene: -; V gene: TRBV11-3; CDR3 protein: CASSLDGTGVFEQFF; CDR3 DNA: TGTGCCAGCAGCTTAGATGGGACGGGAGTATTTGAGCAGTTCTTC
J gene: TRBJ2-3; clone size: many; D gene: -; V gene: TRBV12-3/TRBV12-4; CDR3 protein: CASRYPIPTSTDTQYF; CDR3 DNA: TGTGCCAGCAGATATCCAATACCTACTAGCACAGATACGCAGTATTTT
J gene: TRBJ2-7; clone size: many; D gene: -; V gene: TRBV7-2; CDR3 protein: CASSLASEVGEQYF; CDR3 DNA: TGTGCCAGCAGCTTAGCTTCGGAGGTCGGCGAGCAGTACTTC
J gene: TRBJ2-5; clone size: -; D gene: TRBD1; V gene: TRBV24-1; CDR3 protein: CATSDLQDREETQYF; CDR3 DNA: TGTGCCACCAGTGATTTGCAGGACAGGGAAGAGACCCAGTACTTC
J gene: TRBJ1-5; clone size: many; D gene: TRBD1; V gene: TRBV6-7; CDR3 protein: CASSYPDRDQPQHF; CDR3 DNA: TGTGCCAGCAGTTACCCGGACAGGGATCAGCCCCAGCATTTT
J gene: TRBJ2-2; clone size: few; D gene: TRBD1; V gene: TRBV6-2/TRBV6-3; CDR3 protein: CASSPMPGQGTNTGELFF; CDR3 DNA: TGTGCCAGCAGTCCAATGCCGGGACAGGGAACGAACACCGGGGAGCTGTTTTTT
J gene: TRBJ1-2; clone size: many; D gene: TRBD1; V gene: TRBV28; CDR3 protein: CASSLYRGYGYTF; CDR3 DNA: TGTGCCAGCAGTTTATACAGGGGCTATGGCTACACCTTC
J gene: TRBJ2-7; clone size: many; D gene: -; V gene: TRBV6-5; CDR3 protein: CASSYGGSYEQYF; CDR3 DNA: TGTGCCAGCAGTTACGGGGGTTCCTACGAGCAGTACTTC
J gene: TRBJ2-7; clone size: many; D gene: TRBD2; V gene: TRBV12-3/TRBV12-4; CDR3 protein: CASRPSGNSYEQYF; CDR3 DNA: TGTGCCAGCAGGCCTAGCGGGAACTCCTACGAGCAGTACTTC
J gene: TRBJ1-4; clone size: -; D gene: -; V gene: TRBV28; CDR3 protein: CASSFSGVGEKLFF; CDR3 DNA: TGTGCCAGCAGTTTTTCGGGGGTGGGGGAAAAACTGTTTTTT
J gene: TRBJ1-5; clone size: many; D gene: -; V gene: TRBV12-3/TRBV12-4; CDR3 protein: CASSPRMGGVQPQHF; CDR3 DNA: TGTGCCAGCAGCCCCCGAATGGGAGGGGTTCAGCCCCAGCATTTT
J gene: TRBJ2-1; clone size: many; D gene: TRBD2; V gene: TRBV12-3/TRBV12-4; CDR3 protein: CASSSRLAGGSNNEQFF; CDR3 DNA: TGTGCCAGCAGTTCCCGACTAGCGGGAGGCTCCAACAATGAGCAGTTCTTC
J gene: TRBJ2-3; clone size: -; D gene: -; V gene: TRBV5-1; CDR3 protein: CASSRDPMGNTDTQYF; CDR3 DNA: TGCGCCAGCAGCCGGGACCCCATGGGGAACACAGATACGCAGTATTTT
J gene: TRBJ2-7; clone size: many; D gene: TRBD1; V gene: TRBV4-1; CDR3 protein: CASSHRTGEDYEQYF; CDR3 DNA: TGCGCCAGCAGCCATCGGACAGGGGAGGACTACGAGCAGTACTTC
J gene: TRBJ2-3; clone size: many; D gene: -; V gene: TRBV9; CDR3 protein: CASSVGPGDTQYF; CDR3 DNA: TGTGCCAGCAGCGTAGGGCCGGGGGATACGCAGTATTTT
J gene: TRBJ2-7; clone size: many; D gene: TRBD1; V gene: TRBV2; CDR3 protein: CASSGDRAGEQYF; CDR3 DNA: TGTGCCAGCAGTGGGGACAGGGCTGGCGAGCAGTACTTC
J gene: TRBJ1-1; clone size: many; D gene: -; V gene: TRBV15; CDR3 protein: CATSRPVGHHEAFF; CDR3 DNA: TGTGCCACCAGCAGACCCGTGGGACACCATGAAGCTTTCTTT
J gene: TRBJ2-1; clone size: few; D gene: -; V gene: TRBV2; CDR3 protein: CASSGRAAEQFF; CDR3 DNA: TGTGCCAGCAGTGGACGAGCGGCTGAGCAGTTCTTC
J gene: TRBJ2-1; clone size: many; D gene: -; V gene: TRBV20-1; CDR3 protein: CSVTKPGNEQFF; CDR3 DNA: TGCAGTGTCACAAAACCGGGTAATGAGCAGTTCTTC
J gene: TRBJ2-2; clone size: few; D gene: -; V gene: TRBV6-2/TRBV6-3; CDR3 protein: CASSYSSIWGSGTGELFF; CDR3 DNA: TGTGCCAGCAGTTACTCATCCATATGGGGTAGCGGCACCGGGGAGCTGTTTTTT
J gene: TRBJ2-3; clone size: few; D gene: TRBD1; V gene: TRBV10-1; CDR3 protein: CASSSGGTTDTQYF; CDR3 DNA: TGCGCCAGCAGTTCAGGGGGAACCACAGATACGCAGTATTTT